The table lists the clone carrying this T cell receptor beta chain with many counts. Its antigen is not identified. cDNA synthesis was performed by 5'RACE with 10-nucleotide random UMIs. TCRdb called the 5' RACE reads again in MiXCR, with one record for every CDR3 protein. The data hold about 95,000 distinct CDR3 sequences, with approximately 3.3% observed a single time. This specimen comes from a study of neurological immune-mediated disorders. Findings of the study overall: A possible signature appeared as one related-CDR3 cluster, in which phylogenetic grouping placed the repertoires of 18 of 34 multiple sclerosis patients. Healthy controls had more TCR clonal expansion than multiple sclerosis, which showed the least, whereas HTLV-1-associated myelopathy showed the most.

The TCR originated in a young woman with multiple sclerosis. Sample: PBMCs.

The CDR3 bases are TGCGCCAGCAGCTTGTTCGGTAGCACAGATACGCAGTATTTT. Translation gives CASSLFGSTDTQYF. The chain combines TRBV5-1 with TRBJ2-3, with D uncertain. Germline CDR1 is SGHRS and CDR2 is YFSETQ. This CDR3 spans 14 amino acids. Trimming pared 1 base from V and 0 bases from J, leaving 6 bases between.